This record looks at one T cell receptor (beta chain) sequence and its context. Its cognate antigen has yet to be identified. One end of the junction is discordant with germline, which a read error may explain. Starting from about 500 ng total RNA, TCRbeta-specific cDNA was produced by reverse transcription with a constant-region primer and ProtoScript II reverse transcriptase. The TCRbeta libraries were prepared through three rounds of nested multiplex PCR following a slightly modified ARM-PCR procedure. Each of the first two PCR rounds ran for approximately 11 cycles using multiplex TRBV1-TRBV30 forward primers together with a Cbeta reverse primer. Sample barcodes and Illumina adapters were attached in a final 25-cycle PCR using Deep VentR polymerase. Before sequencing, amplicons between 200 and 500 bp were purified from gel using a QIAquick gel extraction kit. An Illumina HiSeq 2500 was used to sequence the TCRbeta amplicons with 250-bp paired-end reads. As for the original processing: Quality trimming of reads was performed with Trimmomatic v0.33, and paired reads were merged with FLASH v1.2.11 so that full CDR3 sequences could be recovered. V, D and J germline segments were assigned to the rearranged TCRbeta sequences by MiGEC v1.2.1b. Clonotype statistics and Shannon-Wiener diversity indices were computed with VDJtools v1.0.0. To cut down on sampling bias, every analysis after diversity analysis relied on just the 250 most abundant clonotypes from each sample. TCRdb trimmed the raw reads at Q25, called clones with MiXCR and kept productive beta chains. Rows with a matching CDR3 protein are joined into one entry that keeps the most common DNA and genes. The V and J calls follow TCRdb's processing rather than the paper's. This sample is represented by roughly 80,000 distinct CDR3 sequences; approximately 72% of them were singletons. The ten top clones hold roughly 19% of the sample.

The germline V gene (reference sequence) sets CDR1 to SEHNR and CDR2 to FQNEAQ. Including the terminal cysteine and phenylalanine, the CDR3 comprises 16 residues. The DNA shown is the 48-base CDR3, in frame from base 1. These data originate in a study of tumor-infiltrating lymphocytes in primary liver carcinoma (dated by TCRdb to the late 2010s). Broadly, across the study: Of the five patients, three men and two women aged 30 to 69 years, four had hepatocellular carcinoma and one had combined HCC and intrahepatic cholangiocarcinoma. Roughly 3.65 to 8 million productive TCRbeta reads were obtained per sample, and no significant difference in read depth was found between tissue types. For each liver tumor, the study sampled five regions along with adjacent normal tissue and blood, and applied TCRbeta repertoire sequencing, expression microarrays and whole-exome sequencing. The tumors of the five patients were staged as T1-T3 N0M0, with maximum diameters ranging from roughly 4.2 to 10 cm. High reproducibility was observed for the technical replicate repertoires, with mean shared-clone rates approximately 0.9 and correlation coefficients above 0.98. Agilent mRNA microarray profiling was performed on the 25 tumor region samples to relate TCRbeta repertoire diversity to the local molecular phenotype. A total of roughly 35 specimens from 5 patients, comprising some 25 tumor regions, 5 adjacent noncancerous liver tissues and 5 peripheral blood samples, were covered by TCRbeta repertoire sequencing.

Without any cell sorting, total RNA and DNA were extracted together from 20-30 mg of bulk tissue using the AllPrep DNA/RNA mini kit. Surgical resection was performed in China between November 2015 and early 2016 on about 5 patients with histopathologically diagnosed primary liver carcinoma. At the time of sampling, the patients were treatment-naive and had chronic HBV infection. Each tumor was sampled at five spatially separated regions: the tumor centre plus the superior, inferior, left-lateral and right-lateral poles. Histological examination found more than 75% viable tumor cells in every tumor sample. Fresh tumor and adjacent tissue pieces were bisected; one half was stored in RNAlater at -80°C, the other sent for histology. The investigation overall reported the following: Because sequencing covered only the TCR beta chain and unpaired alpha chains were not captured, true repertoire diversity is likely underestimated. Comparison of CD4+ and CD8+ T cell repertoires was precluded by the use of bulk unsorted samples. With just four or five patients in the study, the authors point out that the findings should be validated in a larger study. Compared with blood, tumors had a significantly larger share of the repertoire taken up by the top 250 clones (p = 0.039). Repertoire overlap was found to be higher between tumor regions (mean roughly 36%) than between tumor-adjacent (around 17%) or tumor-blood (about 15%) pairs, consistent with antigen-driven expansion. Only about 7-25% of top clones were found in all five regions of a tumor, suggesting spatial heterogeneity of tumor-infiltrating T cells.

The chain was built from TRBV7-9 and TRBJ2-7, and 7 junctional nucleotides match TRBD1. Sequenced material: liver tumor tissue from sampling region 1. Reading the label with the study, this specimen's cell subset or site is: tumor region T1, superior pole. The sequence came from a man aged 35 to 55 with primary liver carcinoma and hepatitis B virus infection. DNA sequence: TGTGCCAGCAGCCGTTCCGGACAGGAAGTAATCTACGAGCAGTATTTC. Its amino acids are CASSRSGQEVIYEQYF.